Each of the 9 T cell receptor beta chains below was sequenced from the same sample in a study of blood T cell repertoires in COVID-19. Assay used: immunoSEQ multiplex PCR; TCRdb lists only in-frame clones, some missing. Here the sample spans roughly 310,000 clones, about 88% being singletons. The sample comprised PBMCs or T cells enriched from blood (not recorded which). Receptors originate from a man in his sixties who had recovered from COVID-19.

This chain joins TRBV3-1 (or the pseudogene TRBV3-2) and TRBJ2-3; 7 bases are a match to TRBD1. Trimming took 2 bases from V and 4 from J; bases not matched to a gene: 6. The CDR3 covers 15 residues. Germline CDR1 LGHDT, CDR2 YNNKEL (reference sequence). DNA of the CDR3: TGTGCCAGCAGCCAAAACCGACAGGGTCCAGATACGCAGTATTTT. Translated: CASSQNRQGPDTQYF.

V and J are TRBV28 and TRBJ1-4; D not resolved. The CDR3 has 15 residues. Looked up from germline, CDR1 is MDHEN and CDR2 is SYDVKM. Trimming took 3 bases from V and 0 from J, leaving 8 bases between them. CDR3 sequence: CASSFGVATNEKLFF. CDR3 DNA sequence: TGTGCCAGCAGTTTCGGGGTTGCAACTAATGAAAAACTGTTTTTT.

The V call is TRBV5-1, the J call TRBJ1-1; maybe TRBD1 (5 bases). Germline V gene sequence: CDR1 SGHRS, CDR2 YFSETQ. The ends were cut back, 0 bases at V and 4 bases at J, with 10 bases in the middle. The CDR3 has 14 amino acids. CDR3 in amino acids: CASSLAGSFTEAFF. DNA for the CDR3: TGCGCCAGCAGCTTGGCAGGGTCTTTCACTGAAGCTTTCTTT.

The rearrangement joins TRBV4-1 to TRBJ1-6; no firm D call. The germline V gene has CDR1 MGHRA and CDR2 YSYEKL. The CDR3 sequence is 17 residues long. V lost 3 bases and J 0 bases, leaving 12 bases between the germline ends. The CDR3 loop is CASSHSGGSSYNSPLHF. The CDR3 DNA reads TGCGCCAGCAGCCACAGCGGCGGGAGCTCCTATAATTCACCCCTCCACTTT.

This sequence joins TRBV5-5 and TRBJ1-5; 7 bases are a match to TRBD1. J lost 3 bases, V lost 4 bases, and 7 bases had no gene match. Per the germline V gene, CDR1 is SGHKS and CDR2 is YYEKEE (reference sequence). This CDR3 has 15 amino acids. The CDR3 region has the DNA TGTGCCAGCAGCGCCCGACAGGGCGACAATCAGCCCCAGCATTTT. It yields the protein CASSARQGDNQPQHF.

Remarks on this clone: The sample holds other DNA sequences that translate to the same CDR3. The chain links TRBV6-5 to TRBJ1-1, with a weak D call TRBD1 (5 bases). The V gene's germline CDR1 is MNHEY and CDR2 SVGAGI. CDR3 length: 13 residues. With 0 bases removed from V and 4 bases from J, the gap between germline ends came to 6 bases. In nucleotides, the CDR3 is TGTGCCAGCAGTTACTCGGGGGGCACTGAAGCTTTCTTT. Its translation: CASSYSGGTEAFF.

This chain connects TRBV19 to TRBJ2-1; TRBD2 agrees at 9 bases. The V segment lost 6 bases and the J segment 6 bases; nucleotides outside the gene matches: 6. CDR1 is LNHDA, CDR2 SQIVND, per germline (reference sequence). The CDR3 contains 14 residues. CDR3 sequence: CASSRTSAINEQFF. The CDR3 nucleotides read TGTGCCAGTAGCCGGACTAGCGCCATCAATGAGCAGTTCTTC.

In this sample, this clone turned up once. This rearrangement joins TRBV27 to TRBJ1-5, with TRBD1 as a possible D gene (5 bases). The length of the CDR3 is 18 residues. V was pared by 6 bases and J by 0 bases, with 21 bases between. Looked up from germline, CDR1 is MNHEY and CDR2 is SMNVEV (reference sequence). The CDR3: CASRGVVEQTYSNQPQHF. CDR3 DNA sequence: TGTGCCAGCAGAGGGGTGGTCGAACAGACCTATAGCAATCAGCCCCAGCATTTT.

This clone was detected once. This chain links TRBV12-3 or TRBV12-4 with TRBJ1-5; D not certain. Trimming stripped 3 bases from V and 9 bases from J, with 12 bases between. This CDR3 comprises 13 residues. CDR3 region: CASSLGHFRPQHF. CDR3 DNA: TGTGCCAGCAGTTTGGGCCATTTTCGGCCCCAGCATTTT.